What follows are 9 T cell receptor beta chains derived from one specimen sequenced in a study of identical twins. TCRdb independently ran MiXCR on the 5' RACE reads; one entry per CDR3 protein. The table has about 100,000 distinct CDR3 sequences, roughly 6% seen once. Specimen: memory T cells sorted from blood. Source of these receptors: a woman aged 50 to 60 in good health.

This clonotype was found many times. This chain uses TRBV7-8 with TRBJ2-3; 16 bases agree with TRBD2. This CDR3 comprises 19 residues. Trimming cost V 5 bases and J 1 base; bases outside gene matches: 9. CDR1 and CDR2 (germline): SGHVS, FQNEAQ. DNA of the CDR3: TGTGCCAGCAGCACCACGGGACTAGCGGGAGGGCCAGGCACAGATACGCAGTATTTT. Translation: CASSTTGLAGGPGTDTQYF.

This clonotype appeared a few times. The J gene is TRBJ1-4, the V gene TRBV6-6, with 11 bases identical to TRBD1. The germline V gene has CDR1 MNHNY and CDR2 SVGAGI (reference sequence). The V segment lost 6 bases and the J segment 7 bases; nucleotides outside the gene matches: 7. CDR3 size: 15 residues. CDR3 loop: CASRTGGTGGEKLFF. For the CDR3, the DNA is TGTGCCAGCAGAACCGGGGGGACAGGGGGTGAAAAACTGTTTTTT.

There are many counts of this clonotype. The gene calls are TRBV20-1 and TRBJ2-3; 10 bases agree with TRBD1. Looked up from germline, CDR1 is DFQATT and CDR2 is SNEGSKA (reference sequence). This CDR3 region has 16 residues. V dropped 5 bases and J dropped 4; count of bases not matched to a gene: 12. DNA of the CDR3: TGCAGTGCTTCCGGGACAGGGGACCGGGCTCCAGATACGCAGTATTTT. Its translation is CSASGTGDRAPDTQYF.

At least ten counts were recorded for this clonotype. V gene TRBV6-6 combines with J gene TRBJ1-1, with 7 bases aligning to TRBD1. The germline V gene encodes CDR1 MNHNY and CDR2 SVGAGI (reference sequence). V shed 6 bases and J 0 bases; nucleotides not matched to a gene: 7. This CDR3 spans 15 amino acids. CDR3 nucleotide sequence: TGTGCCAGCAGCCGACAGGGAAACGTGAACACTGAAGCTTTCTTT. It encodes CASSRQGNVNTEAFF.

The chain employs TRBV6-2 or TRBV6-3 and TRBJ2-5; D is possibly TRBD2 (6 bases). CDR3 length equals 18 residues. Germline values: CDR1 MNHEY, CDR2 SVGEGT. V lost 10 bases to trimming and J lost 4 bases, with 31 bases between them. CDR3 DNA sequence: TGTGCCACAACAGCAGCCGACGGGAAGTGGAGGGTCCCAGAGACCCAGTACTTC. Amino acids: CATTAADGKWRVPETQYF.

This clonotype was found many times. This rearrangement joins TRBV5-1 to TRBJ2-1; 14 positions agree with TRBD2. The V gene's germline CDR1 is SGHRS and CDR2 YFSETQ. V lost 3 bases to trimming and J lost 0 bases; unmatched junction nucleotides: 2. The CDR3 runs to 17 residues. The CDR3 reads CASSSGTSGSSYNEQFF. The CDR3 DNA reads TGCGCCAGCAGCTCTGGGACTAGCGGGAGCTCCTACAATGAGCAGTTCTTC.

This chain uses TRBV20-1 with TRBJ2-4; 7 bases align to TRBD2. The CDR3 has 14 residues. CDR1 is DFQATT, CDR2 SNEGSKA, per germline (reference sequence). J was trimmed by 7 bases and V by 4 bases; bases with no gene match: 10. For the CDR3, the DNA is TGCAGTGCTATTGGGGCGGGAGAGTTGAACATTCAGTACTTC. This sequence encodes CSAIGAGELNIQYF.

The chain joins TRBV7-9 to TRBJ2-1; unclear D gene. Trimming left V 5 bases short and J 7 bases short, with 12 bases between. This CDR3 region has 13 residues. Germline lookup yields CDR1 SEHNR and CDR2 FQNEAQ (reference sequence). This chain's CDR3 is CASSERAKNEQFF. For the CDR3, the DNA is TGTGCCAGCAGCGAGCGCGCTAAGAATGAGCAGTTCTTC.

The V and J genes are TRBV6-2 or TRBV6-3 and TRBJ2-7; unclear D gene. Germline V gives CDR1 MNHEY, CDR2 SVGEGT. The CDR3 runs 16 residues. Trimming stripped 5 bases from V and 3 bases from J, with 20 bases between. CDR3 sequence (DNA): TGTGCCAGCAGTAAGAGGACGGCGTCTATTATCTACGAGCAGTACTTC. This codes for CASSKRTASIIYEQYF.